The 11 T cell receptor beta chains below were found in one sample sequenced in a study of regulatory T cells in long-lasting Graves disease. The time point denotes: newly diagnosed GD, antithyroid drugs for less than 3 months. RNA from PBMCs was the source of the TCR library. In building TCR beta libraries, iRepertoire HTBI primers were used together with Arm-PCR of CDR3 regions. TCRdb passed the multiplex PCR reads through MiXCR, listing each CDR3 protein once. Here the sample spans 550,000 to 700,000 distinct CDR3 sequences, 16% being singletons. The sample was also linked to a second study, of T cells in Graves' hyperthyroidism and ophthalmopathy.

The sequences come from peripheral blood mononuclear cells (PBMCs), collected at new diagnosis, from a patient treated with antithyroid drugs. The receptor set was obtained from a man aged 18 to 35 with Graves disease.

At least ten counts were recorded for this clonotype. The chain links TRBV6-1 to TRBJ1-1, with no clear D. Germline CDR1 is MNHNS and CDR2 is SASEGT. The CDR3 spans 14 residues. Trimming shortened V by 1 base and J by 5 bases, and 11 bases separated the two germline ends. The CDR3, as DNA: TGTGCCAGCAGTGAAGATTGGGGAGGGACTGAAGCTTTCTTT. This encodes CASSEDWGGTEAFF.

This clonotype has a count of ten or more. V usage is TRBV2 and J usage is TRBJ2-3, with a weak D call TRBD1 (6 bases). Per the germline V gene, CDR1 is SNHLY and CDR2 is FYNNEI. Trimming cost V 6 bases and J 6 bases, with 16 bases left between them. The CDR3 is made up of 14 amino acids. The CDR3 DNA sequence: TGTGCCAGCAGGCAATTACGGGACAAGGATACGCAGTATTTT. It yields the protein CASRQLRDKDTQYF.

This clonotype was counted at least ten times. The chain employs TRBV30 and TRBJ1-3; no clear D gene. Trimming cost V 5 bases and J 0 bases, with 14 bases left between them. The germline CDR1 and CDR2 sequences are GTSNPN and SVGIG (reference sequence). CDR3 length: 15 residues. Here the CDR3 reads CAWPFRITSGNTIYF. CDR3 DNA: TGTGCCTGGCCCTTCAGGATTACCTCTGGAAACACCATATATTTT.

This clonotype was detected ten times or more. The chain links TRBV30 to TRBJ1-1; perhaps TRBD1 as D (5 bases). The germline gives CDR1 GTSNPN, CDR2 SVGIG (reference sequence). The CDR3 loop spans 14 amino acids. V was pared by 2 bases and J by 4 bases, with 14 bases between. The CDR3 DNA follows: TGTGCCTGGAGTAGGGGACCGCCGTCCACTGAAGCTTTCTTT. This sequence encodes CAWSRGPPSTEAFF. The variable domain in full, completed from reference TRBV30 and TRBJ1-1, reads SQTIHQWPATLVQPVGSPLSLECTVEGTSNPNLYWYRQAAGRGLQLLFYSVGIGQISSEVPQNLSASRPQDRQFILSSKKLLLSDSGFYLCAWSRGPPSTEAFFGQGTRLTVV.

This clonotype was picked up many times. This chain joins TRBV30 and TRBJ1-1, with 7 bases aligning to TRBD1. CDR3 length: 12 residues. CDR1 and CDR2 (germline): GTSNPN, SVGIG (reference sequence). V gave up 4 bases and J gave up 4 bases; unmatched junction bases: 3. The CDR3 nucleotides read TGTGCCTGGACCCCAGGGGGCACTGAAGCTTTCTTT. Translation: CAWTPGGTEAFF.

This clonotype was counted at least ten times. The chain couples TRBV28 to TRBJ1-1; D is perhaps TRBD1 (5 bases). V lost 5 bases and J lost 0, with 16 bases in between. CDR1 is MDHEN, CDR2 SYDVKM, per germline. There are 16 residues in the CDR3. The CDR3 nucleotides are TGTGCCAGCAGTCTGAGGTGGGGCACCTTGAACACTGAAGCTTTCTTT. Translated: CASSLRWGTLNTEAFF.

This clonotype was recorded at least ten times. The chain couples TRBV6-1 to TRBJ1-3, with D maybe TRBD1 (6 bases). V shed 6 bases and J shed 4 bases, with 19 bases lying between them. The CDR3 loop spans 16 amino acids. Germline CDR1 and CDR2: MNHNS and SASEGT. The DNA for the CDR3 is TGTGCCAGCAGCCAGGGGCCCGGGGTGTTCGGAAACACCATATATTTT. Translation gives CASSQGPGVFGNTIYF.

The CDR3 DNA follows: TGCGCCAGCAGCTTGGCCGCAGGGACAGGGTACAATGAGCAGTTCTTC. Encoded protein: CASSLAAGTGYNEQFF. The chain is built from TRBV5-1 and TRBJ2-1; 9 positions match TRBD1. The germline V gene has CDR1 SGHRS and CDR2 YFSETQ. V gave up 0 bases and J gave up 4 bases; unmatched junction bases: 5. This CDR3 has 16 residues.

This clonotype is a singleton in its sample. The gene calls are TRBV15 and TRBJ2-3, with 8 bases fitting TRBD2. The length of the CDR3 is 16 residues. The V and J ends lost 1 base and 0 bases, in that order; junction bases with no gene match: 3. Germline-derived CDR1 and CDR2 are LNHNV and YYDKDF (reference sequence). CDR3 in amino acids: CATSRGSGGSTDTQYF. In nucleotides, the CDR3 is TGTGCCACCAGCAGAGGCTCGGGGGGGAGCACAGATACGCAGTATTTT.

This clonotype was counted ten times or more. This sequence joins TRBV7-2 and TRBJ2-3; TRBD2 matches at 7 bases. The germline gives CDR1 SGHTA, CDR2 FQGNSA. The CDR3 spans 12 residues. The V segment lost 5 bases and the J segment 12 bases; nucleotides outside the gene matches: 8. CDR3 coding DNA: TGTGCCAGCAGCCGGGGACTACAAAACCAGTATTTT. Its protein is CASSRGLQNQYF. Full variable domain (missing parts from reference TRBV7-2 and TRBJ2-3): GAGVSQSPSNKVTEKGKDVELRCDPISGHTALYWYRQSLGQGLEFLIYFQGNSAPDKSGLPSDRFSAERTGGSVSTLTIQRTQQEDSAVYLCASSRGLQNQYFGPGTRLTVL.

The J gene is TRBJ2-1, the V gene TRBV27, with D perhaps TRBD1 (6 bases). The CDR3 is 14 residues long. Germline CDR1 is MNHEY and CDR2 is SMNVEV (reference sequence). V lost 6 bases, J lost 3 bases, and 12 bases lay in between. DNA of the CDR3: TGTGCCAGCAGCCGGGACAACAACTACAATGAGCAGTTCTTC. Its translation: CASSRDNNYNEQFF.